The 14 T cell receptor beta chains listed next were all sequenced from one sample in a study of cytomegalovirus exposure and HLA in healthy donors. PCR used 60 Vbeta primers and 13 Jbeta primers. The repertoire was sequenced with immunoSEQ multiplex PCR; TCRdb's copy has only in-frame clones and lacks some. The repertoire includes 150,000 to 250,000 clones, roughly four fifths of them detected once, and approximately 2% sits in the top ten. The sequenced sample consisted of PBMCs. The receptor set was obtained from a man under 40 in good health and CMV-seronegative.

This clone showed up just a few times. This chain links TRBV7-9 with TRBJ2-5; tentative D call: TRBD2 (6 bases). The ends were cut back, 4 bases at V and 3 bases at J, with 21 bases in the middle. Germline lookup yields CDR1 SEHNR and CDR2 FQNEAQ (reference sequence). CDR3 length equals 17 residues. The CDR3 DNA reads TGTGCCAGCAGCTCAGGGTATAATGGGGAGGAAAAAGAGACCCAGTACTTC. Protein product: CASSSGYNGEEKETQYF.

The table lists this clone with a few counts. The gene calls are TRBV29-1 and TRBJ2-5; 10 bases match TRBD1. Germline assignment: CDR1 SQVTM and CDR2 ANQGSEA. The CDR3 runs 16 residues. V was pared by 4 bases and J by 4 bases, with 12 bases of the junction left unmatched. The CDR3, as DNA: TGCAGCGTTGTAAGGGAGGACAGGGGGAGAAGAGAGACCCAGTACTTC. Translated, it gives CSVVREDRGRRETQYF.

The V call is TRBV7-6, the J call TRBJ2-7, with 8 bases lining up with TRBD2. Germline V CDR1 and CDR2: SGHVS, FNYEAQ. This CDR3 has 17 amino acids. Trimming at V came to 0 bases and at J to 5 bases, leaving 12 bases not matched to a gene. The CDR3 spells CASSLARLGTSKNEQYF. The CDR3 nucleotides are TGTGCCAGCAGCTTAGCCCGGCTCGGGACTAGTAAAAACGAGCAGTACTTC.

This sequence joins TRBV7-9 and TRBJ2-3; D remains unclear. The V and J ends lost 4 bases and 3 bases respectively, with 2 bases between them. Germline CDR1 SEHNR, CDR2 FQNEAQ (reference sequence). The CDR3 totals 11 residues. The CDR3 DNA reads as TGTGCCAGCAGCTCTACAGATACGCAGTATTTT. Protein product: CASSSTDTQYF.

The chain links TRBV7-3 to TRBJ2-6; D remains ambiguous. The CDR3 extends over 14 amino acids. Germline V gene sequence: CDR1 SGHTA, CDR2 FQGTGA. Trimming took 5 bases from V and 2 from J, leaving 7 bases between them. This CDR3 reads CASSPRAGANVLTF. CDR3 in DNA: TGTGCCAGCAGCCCCCGGGCTGGGGCCAACGTCCTGACTTTC. The whole variable domain, filled in from reference TRBV7-3 and TRBJ2-6, reads GAGVSQTPSNKVTEKGKYVELRCDPISGHTALYWYRQSLGQGPEFLIYFQGTGAADDSGLPNDRFFAVRPEGSVSTLKIQRTERGDSAVYLCASSPRAGANVLTFGAGSRLTVL.

This chain connects TRBV6-1 to TRBJ1-3; the D gene is possibly TRBD1 (5 bases). CDR3 length equals 16 residues. The germline gives CDR1 MNHNS, CDR2 SASEGT. Between the trimmed V and J ends, which lost 1 base and 2 bases, there was a span of 12 bases. The CDR3 DNA follows: TGTGCCAGCAGTGAAGTATCGGGGGTGGCTGGAAACACCATATATTTT. Translation: CASSEVSGVAGNTIYF.

This chain uses TRBV10-3 with TRBJ2-5; TRBD2 agrees at 10 bases. V shed 3 bases and J 5 bases; nucleotides not matched to a gene: 6. The CDR3 length is 15 residues. Germline CDR1 is ENHRY and CDR2 is SYGVKD. The CDR3 loop reads CAISDEREGLETQYF. CDR3 nucleotides: TGTGCCATCAGTGACGAGCGGGAGGGCCTTGAGACCCAGTACTTC.

V is TRBV29-1 and J is TRBJ2-7, with 11 bases aligning to TRBD2. CDR1 and CDR2 (germline): SQVTM, ANQGSEA. This CDR3 comprises 14 residues. J was trimmed by 3 bases and V by 5 bases; bases with no gene match: 6. In DNA, the CDR3 is TGCAGCGTTCACTTTACTAGCGGGAGCTACGAGCAGTACTTC. Translated, it gives CSVHFTSGSYEQYF.

The chain links TRBV5-5 to TRBJ2-7, with 9 bases matching TRBD1. The trim removed 0 bases at V and 3 bases at J, leaving 1 base unmatched. Germline V gene lookup returns CDR1 SGHKS and CDR2 YYEKEE (reference sequence). The CDR3 has 14 amino acids. Here the CDR3 DNA reads TGTGCCAGCAGCTTGGGACAGGGGGGCTACGAGCAGTACTTC. Translated: CASSLGQGGYEQYF. Complete variable domain (other parts from reference TRBV5-5 and TRBJ2-7): DAGVTQSPTHLIKTRGQQVTLRCSPISGHKSVSWYQQVLGQGPQFIFQYYEKEERGRGNFPDRFSARQFPNYSSELNVNALLLGDSALYLCASSLGQGGYEQYFGPGTRLTVT.

The V gene is TRBV7-3, the J gene TRBJ2-1; 11 positions match TRBD2. The V gene end was trimmed by 1 base and the J gene end by 8 bases; junction bases not matched to a gene: 4. Germline CDR1 SGHTA, CDR2 FQGTGA. This CDR3 comprises 15 residues. Written as DNA, the CDR3 is TGTGCCAGCAGCTTAAACTTAGCGGGAGGGGATGAGCAGTTCTTC. This translates into CASSLNLAGGDEQFF.

The CDR3, as DNA: TGTGCCAGCAGAAGAACAGGGCTTACTGAAGCTTTCTTT. It translates to CASRRTGLTEAFF. The chain combines TRBV2 with TRBJ1-1, with a weak D call TRBD1 (6 bases). V was clipped by 6 bases and J by 5 bases, with 13 bases between them. The CDR3 loop spans 13 amino acids. Looked up from germline, CDR1 is SNHLY and CDR2 is FYNNEI.

The V call is TRBV5-1, the J call TRBJ2-3; no reliable D call. This CDR3 is built from 14 residues. V lost 2 bases to trimming and J lost 4 bases, with 11 bases between them. Germline assignment: CDR1 SGHRS and CDR2 YFSETQ. For the CDR3, the DNA is TGCGCCAGCAGCTTTTGGTCTGGCTCAGATACGCAGTATTTT. This codes for CASSFWSGSDTQYF.

This clone has only a few counts. The chain links TRBV30 to TRBJ2-2; 8 bases agree with TRBD2. The V and J ends lost 6 bases and 3 bases, in that order; junction bases with no gene match: 12. The CDR3 spans 16 residues. Germline CDR1 and CDR2: GTSNPN and SVGIG (reference sequence). The CDR3 loop reads CACPLGGDSYTGELFF. For the CDR3, the DNA is TGTGCCTGCCCCCTCGGGGGGGACTCTTACACCGGGGAGCTGTTTTTT.

This clone was detected only a few times. The chain recombines TRBV6-4 with TRBJ2-7; 7 nucleotides line up with TRBD1. J gave up 0 bases and V 3 bases, and 2 bases lay outside the gene matches. Germline V lookup: CDR1 MRHNA, CDR2 SNTAGT. This CDR3 contains 14 residues. The CDR3 reads CASSEGDSSYEQYF. The CDR3 nucleotides read TGTGCCAGCAGTGAAGGGGACAGCTCCTACGAGCAGTACTTC.